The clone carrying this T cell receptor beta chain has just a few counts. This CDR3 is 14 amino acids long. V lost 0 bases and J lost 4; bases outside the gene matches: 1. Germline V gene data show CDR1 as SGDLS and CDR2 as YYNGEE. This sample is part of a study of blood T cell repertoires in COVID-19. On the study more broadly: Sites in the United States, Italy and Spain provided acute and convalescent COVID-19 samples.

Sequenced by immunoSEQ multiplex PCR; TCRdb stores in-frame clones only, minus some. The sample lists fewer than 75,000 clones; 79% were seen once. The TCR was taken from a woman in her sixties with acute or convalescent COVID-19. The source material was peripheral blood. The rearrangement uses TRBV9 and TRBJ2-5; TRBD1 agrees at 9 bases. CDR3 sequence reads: CASSVGTGAETQYF. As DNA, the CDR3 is TGTGCCAGCAGCGTAGGGACAGGGGCAGAGACCCAGTACTTC.